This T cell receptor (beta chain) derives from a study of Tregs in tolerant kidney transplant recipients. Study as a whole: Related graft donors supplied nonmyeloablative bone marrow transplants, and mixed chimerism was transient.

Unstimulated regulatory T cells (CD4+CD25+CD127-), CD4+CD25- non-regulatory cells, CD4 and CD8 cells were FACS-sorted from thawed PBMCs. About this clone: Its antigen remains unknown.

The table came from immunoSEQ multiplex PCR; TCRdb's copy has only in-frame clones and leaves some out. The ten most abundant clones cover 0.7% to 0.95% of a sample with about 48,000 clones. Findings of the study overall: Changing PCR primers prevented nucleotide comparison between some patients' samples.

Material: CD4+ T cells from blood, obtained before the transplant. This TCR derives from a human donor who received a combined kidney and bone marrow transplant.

The CDR3 loop is CASSPRPGQGVADTQYF. The covered CDR3 bases are TGTGCCAGCTCACCTCGACCGGGACAGGGTGTGGCAGATACG. This chain links TRBV18 with TRBJ2-3; TRBD1 matches at 9 bases. The read stops 3 residues short of the end of the CDR3; the missing end is completed from the germline J gene. CDR3 size: 17 residues. The V gene end was trimmed by 3 bases and the J gene end by 4 bases; junction bases not matched to a gene: 11. Per germline, CDR1 KGHSH and CDR2 LQKENI. Complete variable domain (other parts from reference TRBV18 and TRBJ2-3): NAGVMQNPRHLVRRRGQEARLRCSPMKGHSHVYWYRQLPEEGLKFMVYLQKENIIDESGMPKERFSAEFPKEGPSILRIQQVVRGDSAAYFCASSPRPGQGVADTQYFGPGTRLTVL.